These T cell receptor beta chains were read from a single sample in a study of blood T cell repertoires in COVID-19. TCRdb's table, derived via immunoSEQ multiplex PCR, lists solely in-frame clones and lacks some. The sample records about 300,000 clones, approximately 90% being singletons. Sequenced material: peripheral blood. The source is a man aged 18 to 29 with active or convalescent COVID-19. Each CDR3 is given with its conserved first and last residue. D genes are given only for firm matches. Only some rows state a clone size, as once, few, many or a class for expanded clones.

D gene,clone size,V gene,J gene,CDR3 length,CDR3 DNA,CDR3 protein
NA,NA,TRBV5-1,TRBJ2-7,14,TGCGCCAGCAGCACACCACCGAATGTATACGAGCAGTACTTC,CASSTPPNVYEQYF
NA,NA,TRBV4-1,TRBJ1-1,13,TGCGCCAGCAGCCTGACAAGTAACACTGAAGCTTTCTTT,CASSLTSNTEAFF
NA,few,TRBV2,TRBJ2-7,14,TGTGCCAGCAGTGAAGCCAGGGGATTCGGGGAGCAGTACTTC,CASSEARGFGEQYF
NA,NA,TRBV27,TRBJ2-1,12,TGTGCCAGCAGCAAAACGGGGGATGAGCAGTTCTTC,CASSKTGDEQFF
TRBD1,NA,TRBV28,TRBJ2-5,14,TGTGCCAGCAGTTCCCGGGACAGGGGTCAGACCCAGTACTTC,CASSSRDRGQTQYF
NA,NA,TRBV21-1,TRBJ2-1,13,TGTGCCAGCAGCAAAGATTGGGTAGCGGAGCAGTTCTTC,CASSKDWVAEQFF
NA,once,TRBV5-6,TRBJ2-7,18,TGTGCCAGCAGCCACACACCGGGGGGCAGTCCAAGCTCCTACGAGCAGTACTTC,CASSHTPGGSPSSYEQYF
TRBD1,few,TRBV4-1,TRBJ1-4,19,TGCGCCAGCAGCCTAATCCGGGACAGGGGCTCTCTTCCTAATGAAAAACTGTTTTTT,CASSLIRDRGSLPNEKLFF
TRBD1,NA,TRBV5-1,TRBJ2-1,16,TGCGCCAGCAGCGGTTCCCGAGGACAGGGTAGGGATGAGCAGTTCTTC,CASSGSRGQGRDEQFF
NA,NA,TRBV21-1,TRBJ2-2,18,TGTGCCAGCAGCAAAGAGGATCGGGAGGGAGTTCAACACGGGGAGCTGTTTTTT,CASSKEDREGVQHGELFF
TRBD1,NA,TRBV6-5,TRBJ2-5,14,TGTGCCAGCTTATTGGGACAGGACCAAGAGACCCAGTACTTC,CASLLGQDQETQYF
TRBD1,once,TRBV7-9,TRBJ1-2,14,TGTGCCAGCAGCAGAGGGACAGGGGGCGGGGGCTACACCTTC,CASSRGTGGGGYTF
TRBD2,NA,TRBV19,TRBJ2-1,17,TGTGCCAGTAGTATATTTAGCGGGGGATCGGCGTACAATGAGCAGTTCTTC,CASSIFSGGSAYNEQFF
TRBD1,once,TRBV15,TRBJ1-1,16,TGTGCCACCAGGAAAACAGGGGCACCATTGAACACTGAAGCTTTCTTT,CATRKTGAPLNTEAFF
NA,NA,TRBV6-5,TRBJ2-5,15,TGTGCCAGCAGCCTACAGGGACCCCAGCGGGAGACCCAGTACTTC,CASSLQGPQRETQYF
NA,NA,TRBV6-5,TRBJ1-5,13,TGTGCCAGCAAGTCGGGGGGCAGTCAGCCCCAGCATTTT,CASKSGGSQPQHF
TRBD2,NA,TRBV4-1,TRBJ2-1,15,TGCGCCAGCACCCCTCGCGGGCTAGCGGGCGATGAGCAGTTCTTC,CASTPRGLAGDEQFF
NA,NA,TRBV5-1,TRBJ2-7,15,TGCGCCAGCAGCTTGAAAGGGGATTCACGCTACGAGCAGTACTTC,CASSLKGDSRYEQYF
NA,NA,TRBV10-2,TRBJ2-5,15,TGCGCCAGCAGTGAGATCCAGTTCAGGGATGGGACCCAGTACTTC,CASSEIQFRDGTQYF
NA,NA,TRBV15,TRBJ1-5,19,TGTGCCACCAGCAGAGACAGGGGTGACGATTTAGTTCGGATGCAGCCCCAGCATTTT,CATSRDRGDDLVRMQPQHF
NA,NA,TRBV29-1,TRBJ1-1,14,TGCAGCGTTGTACGGGTTGGTGTAAACACTGAAGCTTTCTTT,CSVVRVGVNTEAFF
NA,NA,TRBV5-1,TRBJ2-1,14,TGCGCCAGCAGCGTCGGGGGACTTGGGATTGAGCAGTTCTTC,CASSVGGLGIEQFF